This T cell receptor beta chain was found in a study of blood T cell repertoires in COVID-19. Study-level background: Some COVID-19 samples were acute and others convalescent; all came from the United States, Italy and Spain. Sample material is recorded as cDNA or gDNA derived from T cells, B-cell-depleted T cells, or PBMCs.

Under the authors' procedure: How many nucleated cells were present was estimated from reference gene primer amplification. Generated by immunoSEQ multiplex PCR, the TCRdb table keeps only in-frame clones and is missing some. V and J calls and clone size are those listed in that table; D and trimming were worked out from the DNA. The sample carries roughly 220,000 clones, approximately 81% recorded once. The count of this clone is one. V shed 5 bases, J shed 14 bases, and the junction held 5 bases outside the gene matches. The CDR3 has 12 residues. The TCR sequence derives from a man younger than 40 with active or convalescent COVID-19. The sample was peripheral blood. The V and J genes are TRBV12-3 or TRBV12-4 and TRBJ1-6; the match to TRBD1 covers 8 bases. CDR3 in DNA: TGTGCCAGCAGTAACAACAGGGGGACCCTCCACTTT. Protein sequence: CASSNNRGTLHF.